One and the same sample provided the 14 T cell receptor beta chains below, sequenced in a study of T cell responses to AZD1222 COVID-19 vaccine. Libraries were prepared by immunoSEQ multiplex PCR; TCRdb keeps only in-frame clonotypes and omits some of them. The sample contains fewer than 90,000 clones, roughly 87% of which appear only once. Source: peripheral blood, taken on day 0 of AZD1222 vaccination. The receptor set was obtained from an adult in good health.

The rearrangement links TRBV11-2 to TRBJ1-2; 8 bases match TRBD1. The V gene end was trimmed by 5 bases and the J gene end by 1 base; junction bases not matched to a gene: 3. Germline V gives CDR1 SGHAT, CDR2 FQNNGV. The CDR3 loop spans 14 amino acids. The CDR3 nucleotides read TGTGCCAGCAGCCTGGACAGGGTTAACTATGGCTACACCTTC. The encoded protein is CASSLDRVNYGYTF.

This sequence joins TRBV12-3 or TRBV12-4 and TRBJ2-1; D is possibly TRBD1 or TRBD2 (5 bases each). The V and J ends lost 6 bases and 9 bases respectively, with 12 bases between them. This CDR3 comprises 12 residues. The CDR3 protein is CASSYGTSEQFF. The CDR3 region has the DNA TGTGCCAGCAGCTATGGGACCAGTGAGCAGTTCTTC.

By sample fraction, this clone is medium-sized. J is TRBJ2-5 and V is TRBV14; D ambiguous. Germline V lookup: CDR1 SGHDN, CDR2 FVKESK. CDR3 length: 13 residues. V was trimmed by 8 bases and J by 5 bases, leaving 15 bases between them. CDR3 residues: CASGPTEMETQYF. The CDR3 nucleotides read TGTGCCAGCGGACCCACGGAGATGGAGACCCAGTACTTC. Complete variable domain (other parts from reference TRBV14 and TRBJ2-5): EAGVTQFPSHSVIEKGQTVTLRCDPISGHDNLYWYRRVMGKEIKFLLHFVKESKQDESGMPNNRFLAERTGGTYSTLKVQPAELEDSGVYFCASGPTEMETQYFGPGTRLLVL.

The J gene is TRBJ2-5, the V gene TRBV30; D may be TRBD2 (7 bases). CDR1 is GTSNPN and CDR2 is SVGIG in the germline V gene (reference sequence). The CDR3 totals 13 residues. Trimming stripped 2 bases from V and 7 bases from J, with 14 bases between. The CDR3 loop reads CAWSRGAMVTQYF. DNA of the CDR3: TGTGCCTGGAGTCGGGGGGCCATGGTGACCCAGTACTTC.

As concerns this clone: Other DNA sequences from this sample encode an identical CDR3 as well. The rearrangement uses TRBV9 and TRBJ2-3; D uncertain. The germline V gene encodes CDR1 SGDLS and CDR2 YYNGEE. V was trimmed by 0 bases and J by 0 bases, leaving 5 bases between them. The CDR3 totals 14 residues. The CDR3 DNA reads TGTGCCAGCAGCGTAGTCGGGAGCACAGATACGCAGTATTTT. Encoded protein: CASSVVGSTDTQYF.

V and J are TRBV27 and TRBJ2-5; 7 bases are a match to TRBD2. V shed 6 bases, J shed 5 bases, and the junction held 0 bases outside the gene matches. The V gene's germline CDR1 is MNHEY and CDR2 SMNVEV (reference sequence). The CDR3 covers 11 residues. CDR3 bases: TGTGCCAGCAGGACTAGCGAGACCCAGTACTTC. Translation gives CASRTSETQYF.

The chain links TRBV30 to TRBJ2-3; D is uncertain. The ends were cut back, 0 bases at V and 4 bases at J, with 8 bases in the middle. The CDR3 consists of 13 residues. Germline V CDR1 and CDR2: GTSNPN, SVGIG (reference sequence). For the CDR3, the DNA is TGTGCCTGGAGTGTAAGGCAGTCAGATACGCAGTATTTT. As protein: CAWSVRQSDTQYF.

The chain combines TRBV2 with TRBJ2-3; 15 bases are a match to TRBD2. The CDR3 sequence is 19 residues long. V trimming: 4 bases; J trimming: 0 bases; junction bases outside the gene matches: 8. Germline CDR1 SNHLY, CDR2 FYNNEI. CDR3 nucleotide sequence: TGTGCCAGCAGTGCCGGACTAGCGGGAGGGTCACCTAGCACAGATACGCAGTATTTT. As protein: CASSAGLAGGSPSTDTQYF.

The rearrangement links TRBV12-5 to TRBJ2-7; D perhaps matches TRBD1 (6 bases). This CDR3 has 12 amino acids. Germline V gene lookup returns CDR1 LGHNT and CDR2 FRNRAP. Written as DNA, the CDR3 is TGTGCCTCGTCGGACAGCTCCTACGAGCAGTACTTC. Translating gives CASSDSSYEQYF. Complete variable domain (other parts from reference TRBV12-5 and TRBJ2-7): DARVTQTPRHKVTEMGQEVTMRCQPILGHNTVFWYRQTMMQGLELLAYFRNRAPLDDSGMPKDRFSAEMPDATLATLKIQPSEPRDSAVYFCASSDSSYEQYFGPGTRLTVT.

V usage is TRBV2 and J usage is TRBJ2-7, with 9 bases fitting TRBD1. CDR1 SNHLY and CDR2 FYNNEI come from the germline V gene. J lost 1 base, V lost 6 bases, and 10 bases had no gene match. CDR3 length: 16 amino acids. The CDR3 DNA reads TGTGCCAGCAGGAAGGAAAGGACAGGGGTTTCCTACGAGCAGTACTTC. Amino acid sequence: CASRKERTGVSYEQYF.

The chain uses TRBV10-2 and TRBJ2-5; D is tentatively TRBD1 or TRBD2 (5 bases each). This CDR3 has 12 amino acids. The V gene's germline CDR1 is WSHSY and CDR2 SAAADI. The V and J ends lost 6 bases and 9 bases respectively, with 14 bases between them. CDR3 DNA: TGCGCCAGCAGAGTAGAGGGGCGCGCCCAGTACTTC. It codes for CASRVEGRAQYF.

The chain employs TRBV5-1 and TRBJ1-5, with 9 bases matching TRBD1. The junction had 10 bases not matched to a gene; V was cut back by 4 bases and J by 5 bases. CDR1 and CDR2 (germline): SGHRS, YFSETQ. The CDR3 spans 16 residues. In nucleotides, the CDR3 is TGCGCCAGCAGCGAGTCAACAGGGGGCGCGGATCAGCCCCAGCATTTT. Translated, it gives CASSESTGGADQPQHF. The full variable domain, its missing parts supplied by reference TRBV5-1 and TRBJ1-5, is KAGVTQTPRYLIKTRGQQVTLSCSPISGHRSVSWYQQTPGQGLQFLFEYFSETQRNKGNFPGRFSGRQFSNSRSEMNVSTLELGDSALYLCASSESTGGADQPQHFGDGTRLSIL.

The V and J genes are TRBV7-2 and TRBJ1-6; 10 positions match TRBD1. This CDR3 has 16 residues. Germline loops: CDR1 SGHTA, CDR2 FQGNSA. The V and J ends lost 4 bases and 10 bases, in that order; junction bases with no gene match: 10. CDR3 protein: CASSSLTGGKGSPLHF. The CDR3 bases are TGTGCCAGCAGCTCCCTGACAGGGGGCAAGGGGTCACCCCTCCACTTT.

In DNA, the CDR3 is TGTGCCAGCAGCCCTCAGGCGGGGGGGAACTATGGCTACACCTTC. It translates to CASSPQAGGNYGYTF. The rearrangement uses TRBV7-6 and TRBJ1-2; D may be TRBD1 (5 bases). The CDR3 spans 15 residues. Trimming cost V 5 bases and J 2 bases, with 15 bases left between them. CDR1 and CDR2 (germline): SGHVS, FNYEAQ.